Listed below are T cell receptor beta chains from one sample, sequenced in a study of CD8 T cells in Susac syndrome. TCRdb recomputed calls from the immunoSEQ multiplex PCR reads with MiXCR, one row per CDR3 protein. The sample shows tens of thousands of distinct CDR3 sequences, just under 95% of them seen only once. The source material was CD8+ T cells from PBMCs. These TCRs come from a human donor in good health. CDR3s include the opening cysteine and the closing phenylalanine or tryptophan. D genes are given only for firm matches. Size values are once, few and many counts, or a class for expanded clones, and some rows have none.

>TRBJ2-6|.|TRBV20-1|.
CSASEVSGANVLTF
TGCAGTGCTAGTGAGGTGTCTGGGGCCAACGTCCTGACTTTC
>TRBJ2-1|.|TRBV9|TRBD1
CASSVGGTGLDEQFF
TGTGCCAGCAGCGTAGGAGGGACAGGGTTGGATGAGCAGTTCTTC
>TRBJ2-5|.|TRBV11-2|TRBD1
CASSDGQGLGETQYF
TGTGCCAGCAGCGACGGACAGGGGCTCGGTGAGACCCAGTACTTC
>TRBJ2-2|.|TRBV19|.
CASSIVIVTGELFF
TGTGCCAGTAGTATCGTGATTGTCACCGGGGAGCTGTTTTTT
>TRBJ1-2|once|TRBV27|TRBD1
CASSSLMTGSAYGYTF
TGTGCCAGCAGTTCACTGATGACAGGGTCGGCCTATGGCTACACCTTC
>TRBJ2-3|.|TRBV3-1|TRBD2
CASSQDLTSGGGDTQYF
TGTGCCAGCAGCCAAGATCTTACTAGCGGGGGAGGGGATACGCAGTATTTT
>TRBJ2-3|.|TRBV4-1|.
CASSQETATDTQYF
TGCGCCAGCAGCCAAGAAACAGCCACAGATACGCAGTATTTT
>TRBJ2-1|.|TRBV3-1|.
CASSQESGSYNEQFF
TGTGCCAGCAGCCAAGAGTCCGGGTCCTACAATGAGCAGTTCTTC
>TRBJ2-2|.|TRBV27|.
CASSLRETVTGELFF
TGTGCCAGCAGTTTAAGGGAGACTGTAACCGGGGAGCTGTTTTTT
>TRBJ2-5|.|TRBV7-2|.
CASSLEQGGSETQYF
TGTGCCAGCAGCCTGGAACAGGGAGGTAGTGAGACCCAGTACTTC
>TRBJ2-1|.|TRBV7-8|TRBD2
CASSSYPGTSGINEQFF
TGTGCCAGCAGCTCCTACCCCGGGACTAGCGGGATCAATGAGCAGTTCTTC
>TRBJ1-4|.|TRBV9|TRBD1
CASSTRDSPNEKLFF
TGTGCCAGCAGCACGAGGGACAGCCCTAATGAAAAACTGTTTTTT
>TRBJ1-1|.|TRBV27|.
CASRLGNTEAFF
TGTGCCAGCAGGTTAGGCAACACTGAAGCTTTCTTT
>TRBJ1-2|.|TRBV9|.
CASSARTAYGYTF
TGTGCCAGCAGCGCTCGGACAGCCTATGGCTACACCTTC
>TRBJ2-1|.|TRBV7-9|.
CASSLDRNEQFF
TGTGCCAGCAGCTTAGATCGCAATGAGCAGTTCTTC
>TRBJ1-1|.|TRBV6-5|.
CASSYSLAMNTEAFF
TGTGCCAGCAGTTACTCCCTGGCCATGAACACTGAAGCTTTCTTT
>TRBJ2-2|.|TRBV27|.
CASRLWGSTGELFF
TGTGCCAGCAGACTTTGGGGAAGCACCGGGGAGCTGTTTTTT
>TRBJ2-1|.|TRBV29-1|TRBD2
CSVEGRTSGPVVYNEQFF
TGCAGCGTTGAAGGCAGGACTAGCGGCCCCGTGGTCTACAATGAGCAGTTCTTC
>TRBJ2-4|.|TRBV3-1|.
CASSQSRGWVAKNIQYF
TGTGCCAGCAGCCAGAGCAGGGGATGGGTAGCCAAAAACATTCAGTACTTC
>TRBJ1-2|.|TRBV29-1|.
CSVEDYLAGENYGYTF
TGCAGCGTTGAAGATTACCTAGCAGGGGAGAACTATGGCTACACCTTC
>TRBJ2-7|.|TRBV27|TRBD1
CASWDRYEQYF
TGTGCCTCCTGGGACAGGTACGAGCAGTACTTC
>TRBJ1-3|once|TRBV30|.
CAWSPYSGNTIYF
TGTGCCTGGAGCCCGTACTCTGGAAACACCATATATTTT
>TRBJ1-2|.|TRBV4-1|.
CASSLTEQGSGYTF
TGCGCCAGCAGCCTGACAGAACAGGGTAGTGGCTACACCTTC
>TRBJ2-7|.|TRBV6-2/TRBV6-3|.
CASSGTYEQYF
TGTGCCAGCAGTGGCACCTACGAGCAGTACTTC
>TRBJ2-5|.|TRBV20-1|.
CSASGWGRYSETQYF
TGCAGTGCTAGCGGGTGGGGGAGGTACAGTGAGACCCAGTACTTC
>TRBJ2-7|.|TRBV6-2/TRBV6-3|.
CASSYPTYEQYF
TGTGCCAGCAGTTACCCGACCTACGAGCAGTACTTC
>TRBJ2-1|.|TRBV9|.
CASSDSRGAYDEQFF
TGTGCCAGCAGCGATAGCAGGGGGGCCTACGATGAGCAGTTCTTC
>TRBJ2-3|.|TRBV27|.
CATREYTDTQYF
TGTGCCACTCGGGAGTACACAGATACGCAGTATTTT
>TRBJ1-2|.|TRBV5-4|TRBD1
CASSLGDRRLFNYGYTF
TGTGCCAGCAGCTTGGGGGACAGACGGCTGTTTAACTATGGCTACACCTTC
>TRBJ2-1|.|TRBV14|TRBD2
CASSRPRGDYNEQFF
TGTGCCAGCAGCCGCCCGCGGGGGGACTACAATGAGCAGTTCTTC
>TRBJ1-6|.|TRBV11-2|.
CASSLKGLGNSPLHF
TGTGCCAGCAGCTTGAAAGGTCTGGGAAATTCACCCCTCCACTTT
>TRBJ2-1|.|TRBV5-1|.
CASSLHYNEQFF
TGCGCCAGCAGCCTCCACTACAATGAGCAGTTCTTC
>TRBJ2-4|once|TRBV20-1|.
CSATRDRGQPKNIQYF
TGCAGTGCCACTAGAGACCGTGGGCAGCCCAAAAACATTCAGTACTTC
>TRBJ2-5|few|TRBV6-1|.
CASEGEDQETQYF
TGTGCCAGCGAGGGGGAGGACCAAGAGACCCAGTACTTC
>TRBJ2-1|.|TRBV5-6|.
CASSSIYNEQFF
TGTGCCAGCAGCTCGATCTACAATGAGCAGTTCTTC
>TRBJ1-1|.|TRBV12-3/TRBV12-4|.
CASPPRAGQYNTEAFF
TGTGCCAGCCCCCCTCGGGCAGGCCAATATAATACTGAAGCTTTCTTT
>TRBJ2-3|.|TRBV7-9|.
CASSPQADLTDTQYF
TGTGCCAGCAGCCCCCAGGCGGACCTCACAGATACGCAGTATTTT
>TRBJ2-7|.|TRBV4-1|TRBD2
CASSQDAPRGEYF
TGCGCCAGCAGCCAAGATGCGCCCCGGGGGGAGTACTTC
>TRBJ1-6|.|TRBV19|.
CASSDARTALNSPLHF
TGTGCCAGTAGTGACGCCCGGACAGCCTTAAATTCACCCCTCCACTTT
>TRBJ1-4|once|TRBV6-5|.
CASGPGRLNEKLFF
TGTGCCAGCGGTCCCGGGAGACTTAATGAAAAACTGTTTTTT
>TRBJ1-5|.|TRBV21-1|.
CASSKDLNQPQHF
TGTGCCAGCAGCAAAGATCTCAATCAGCCCCAGCATTTT
>TRBJ2-2|.|TRBV9|TRBD2
CASSPSGGRTSGELFF
TGTGCCAGCAGCCCGAGCGGGGGGCGAACATCCGGGGAGCTGTTTTTT
>TRBJ1-2|.|TRBV13|TRBD1
CASSLEGQVNYGYTF
TGTGCCAGCAGCTTAGAGGGACAGGTTAACTATGGCTACACCTTC
>TRBJ2-1|.|TRBV5-4|.
CASSGVGLAPYNEQFF
TGTGCCAGCAGCGGGGTGGGTCTAGCGCCCTACAATGAGCAGTTCTTC
>TRBJ1-2|.|TRBV7-9|.
CASSLGRLNPYGYTF
TGTGCCAGCAGCTTAGGACGACTAAACCCCTATGGCTACACCTTC
>TRBJ1-2|once|TRBV15|.
CATSRGGGGGYTF
TGTGCCACCAGCAGAGGGGGCGGTGGAGGCTACACCTTC
>TRBJ1-1|.|TRBV3-1|.
CASSQAPLTEAFF
TGTGCCAGCAGTCAGGCGCCACTAACTGAAGCTTTCTTT
>TRBJ2-2|.|TRBV24-1|.
CATSGSLAGELFF
TGTGCCACCAGTGGGTCGTTAGCCGGGGAGCTGTTTTTT
>TRBJ1-5|.|TRBV25-1|.
CASSRTPGHQPQHF
TGTGCCAGCAGTCGGACACCGGGACACCAGCCCCAGCATTTT
>TRBJ1-5|.|TRBV7-9|.
CASSLDQRNQPQHF
TGTGCCAGCAGCTTAGATCAACGCAATCAGCCCCAGCATTTT
>TRBJ2-3|.|TRBV5-1|TRBD2
CASRTAGGRTDTQYF
TGCGCCAGCAGAACCGCGGGGGGCCGTACAGATACGCAGTATTTT
>TRBJ2-7|.|TRBV3-1|TRBD2
CASSQEGGLATYEQYF
TGTGCCAGCAGCCAAGAAGGAGGACTAGCGACCTACGAGCAGTACTTC
>TRBJ2-7|.|TRBV12-3/TRBV12-4|.
CASSLSGAPDAEQYF
TGTGCCAGCAGCTTAAGTGGGGCGCCCGACGCCGAGCAGTACTTC
>TRBJ2-2|.|TRBV7-6|TRBD2
CASSPAAGVRTGELFF
TGTGCCAGCAGCCCGGCGGCGGGAGTGAGAACCGGGGAGCTGTTTTTT
>TRBJ2-1|.|TRBV20-1|TRBD2
CSASGRDFAISYNEQFF
TGCAGTGCTAGCGGGAGGGACTTTGCAATTTCCTACAATGAGCAGTTCTTC